This TCR beta chain comes out of a study of shared clonotypes between healthy human individuals. Study summary: The composition of the donors was two women and a few men aged 18 to 49. General observations from the study: Donor clonotype sharing was expected to depend on sequencing depth.

Original processing methods: Junction-only sequences without quality scores were provided by ImmunoSEQ, so filtering was different. TCRdb's table, derived via immunoSEQ multiplex PCR, lists solely in-frame clones and lacks some. Clone size and V and J calls were adopted from that table, with D and trimming inferred from the DNA. The sample holds about 800,000 clones; 96% are singletons and the top ten take around 0.21%. As to this clone: Its specificity is unknown.

The CDR3 runs 13 residues. V lost 5 bases and J lost 0, with 7 bases in between. Germline values: CDR1 SEHNR, CDR2 FQNEAQ (reference sequence). Naive CD8 cells were CD45RO-negative, positively selected for CCR7, excluding terminally differentiated effector memory CD45RA+ cells. The donor cohort consisted entirely of Caucasian adults residing in Nashville, Tennessee. The TCR comes from a man aged 25-40 years in good health. The sample taken for sequencing was naive CD8+ T cells sorted from blood. V and J are TRBV7-9 and TRBJ1-1; no definite D call. This CDR3 is CASSHRMNTEAFF. DNA for the CDR3: TGTGCCAGCAGCCATCGGATGAACACTGAAGCTTTCTTT.